This note documents a single T cell receptor beta chain sequence. It has no known antigen specificity. No per-base quality is available; no much larger clone lies one base away. Sequences SGHDT (CDR1) and YYEEEE (CDR2) are obtained from the germline V gene. V loses 3 bases, J loses 3 bases, and the germline ends lie 22 bases apart. The CDR3 has 19 amino acids, counting the end cysteine and phenylalanine. Of the read, only the CDR3 DNA is kept; its 57 bases are in frame from base 1. Libraries were prepared through RT-PCR. The run used an Illumina HiSeq 2500. Using fastp at Q25 and MiXCR, TCRdb reprocessed the public reads and kept productive beta chains. Rows with one shared CDR3 protein collapse into an entry with the most common genes and DNA. In this sample the table shows about 570,000 distinct CDR3 sequences, 11% of which occur a single time. Jointly, the top ten make up about 11% of the sample. This sample is part of a study of response to subunit inactivated influenza vaccine (dated by TCRdb to 2017 to 2018). Describing the broader study: The study used deep quantitative T cell receptor repertoire profiling to track responses to a trivalent subunit inactivated influenza vaccine. Overall results and qualifications from the work: It was suggested by the authors that each seasonal influenza vaccination may recruit only a limited number of new T cells.

The same sample was also studied in work on T cells expressing NK-cell markers. Looking at the second paper: TCR beta cDNA libraries were made by 5'RACE template switching that added a universal primer site and unique molecular identifiers. In sorted CD3+CD56+NKG2C+, CD3+CD56+NKG2C- and CD3+CD56-NKG2C+ T-cell subsets from several donors, TCR beta-chain repertoires were profiled. Among the eight sequenced donors, only one was HCMV-seronegative, while the other seven were HCMV-seropositive. In several experiments an anti-gammadeltaTCR antibody was added to restrict sorting to alphabetaTCR-expressing T cells. In over 5 donors, the dominant CD3+CD56+NKG2C+ clonotypes were among the top 10 CD8+ clonotypes and accounted for about 1.0-7.5% of CD8+ T cells. Those dominant clonotypes were again the most abundant among CD3+CD56-NKG2C+ cells in four donors, at about 28.3-65%. Whether the expanded NKG2C-expressing T cell clones were specific for HCMV antigens remained unclear. The eight sequenced donors were randomly selected healthy volunteers, three men and five women. HCMV serostatus was determined by detecting HCMV-specific IgG in serum with a commercial ELISA kit. Ficoll density gradient centrifugation was used to isolate peripheral blood mononuclear cells from blood. For five to seven donors, unsorted PBMC were also used to sequence bulk peripheral blood T-cell repertoires. Priming for cDNA synthesis came from the TCR beta constant segment, and two successive PCR amplification steps followed. The libraries were sequenced on Illumina HiSeq 2000/2500, MiSeq or NextSeq, producing 2 x 150 bp reads. MIGEC was used to demultiplex reads and group the reads by UMI, and MiTCR was used to assemble and quantify clonotypes. To remove erroneous sequences, TCR cDNA sequences were retained only when supported by two or more reads. Downstream repertoire analysis used the tcR package, and clonotypes were matched across fractions by CDR3 nucleotide sequence plus V segment. VDJmatch was used to annotate antigen specificity against VDJdb, with one amino acid substitution allowed in CDR3.

This sequence was found in a middle-aged man who received an inactivated influenza vaccine. Donor details come from another sample of the same person, matched by shared clones. The rearranged chain carries TRBV5-6 and TRBJ1-6; perhaps TRBD1 is the D gene, with 5 bases matching. The specimen comprised PBMCs from blood, sampled on the day of vaccination. The bases read TGTGCCAGCAGCTCGACTACCACCGGGACTGACATCTATAATTCACCCCTCCACTTT. It codes for CASSSTTTGTDIYNSPLHF.